The 31 T cell receptor beta chains given below trace back to one sample, sequenced in a study of T cell responses to AZD1222 COVID-19 vaccine. The protocol was immunoSEQ multiplex PCR, while the TCRdb copy is restricted to in-frame clones and leaves out a portion. The top ten hold around 3.6% of the sample, which has 110,000 to 150,000 clones, 92% seen once. This specimen consisted of peripheral blood, obtained on day 0 of AZD1222 vaccination. The receptor source for this set is an adult in good health.

The chain joins TRBV5-1 to TRBJ2-7; D might be TRBD1 (5 bases). V lost 4 bases to trimming and J lost 2 bases, with 13 bases between them. CDR1 is SGHRS, CDR2 YFSETQ, per germline. CDR3 length equals 14 residues. In nucleotides, the CDR3 is TGCGCCAGCAGCATCCAGGGTGCTGCCTACGAGCAGTACTTC. Its protein product is CASSIQGAAYEQYF.

The chain recombines TRBV4-3 with TRBJ2-7; no firm D call. Trimming removed 1 base from V and 1 base from J, with 11 bases in between. This CDR3 is built from 15 residues. Per germline, CDR1 LGHNA and CDR2 YSLEER. DNA of the CDR3: TGCGCCAGCAGCCAAGTTTTTGCGGCATCCTACGAGCAGTACTTC. This gives the protein CASSQVFAASYEQYF.

The J gene is TRBJ2-2, the V gene TRBV6-1; D is undetermined. Trimming removed 3 bases at V and 3 bases at J, with 8 bases between. This CDR3 comprises 14 residues. CDR1 is MNHNS and CDR2 is SASEGT in the germline V gene. The CDR3 sequence is CASSDLLYTGELFF. Written as DNA, the CDR3 is TGTGCCAGCAGTGACCTTCTGTACACCGGGGAGCTGTTTTTT.

This chain uses TRBV4-1 with TRBJ2-1; 8 positions agree with TRBD1. The CDR3 runs 16 residues. Germline trimming cut 4 bases from V and 0 bases from J; bases unmatched to any gene: 5. Germline assignment: CDR1 MGHRA and CDR2 YSYEKL. The CDR3 here is CASSRIDRGSYNEQFF. CDR3 nucleotide sequence: TGCGCCAGCAGCCGAATCGACAGGGGCTCCTACAATGAGCAGTTCTTC.

This clone was counted a single time. The J gene is TRBJ1-1, the V gene TRBV9; TRBD1 matches 9 bases. CDR3 length: 14 residues. Germline CDR1 and CDR2: SGDLS and YYNGEE. Germline trimming cut 4 bases from V and 4 bases from J; bases unmatched to any gene: 5. In DNA, the CDR3 is TGTGCCAGCAGCAGTGGACAGGGGCTCACTGAAGCTTTCTTT. Translation: CASSSGQGLTEAFF.

V is TRBV19 and J is TRBJ1-1; no clear D. V was cut by 5 bases and J by 0 bases, with 10 bases left in between. CDR1 LNHDA and CDR2 SQIVND come from the germline V gene (reference sequence). The CDR3 runs to 14 residues. The CDR3 loop reads CASSGGILNTEAFF. In DNA form, the CDR3 reads TGTGCCAGTAGTGGCGGTATCTTGAACACTGAAGCTTTCTTT.

The chain is built from TRBV7-2 and TRBJ1-3; D gene unclear. The CDR3 contains 17 residues. The germline V and J ends were trimmed by 3 bases and 1 base, with 16 bases remaining between them. Germline V gene data show CDR1 as SGHTA and CDR2 as FQGNSA. This CDR3 is CASSFLSSGASGNTIYF. Here the CDR3 DNA reads TGTGCCAGCAGCTTTCTGTCGTCGGGAGCTTCTGGAAACACCATATATTTT.

This chain connects TRBV11-3 to TRBJ2-1; TRBD1 might be the D (6 bases). Trimming removed 0 bases at V and 10 bases at J, with 10 bases between. CDR1 is SGHNT and CDR2 is YENEEA in the germline V gene. The CDR3 totals 13 residues. The CDR3 sequence is CASSLEPDSEQFF. The DNA of the CDR3 is TGTGCCAGCAGCTTAGAGCCGGACAGCGAGCAGTTCTTC.

The table lists this clone with a count of one. The J gene is TRBJ2-7, the V gene TRBV9, with 7 bases fitting TRBD1. Germline CDR1 reads SGDLS; CDR2 reads YYNGEE. Unmatched junction bases numbered 14, after V lost 4 bases and J lost 7 bases. There are 15 residues in the CDR3. The CDR3 loop reads CASSSQGNGVGEQYF. The CDR3 DNA is TGTGCCAGCAGCTCACAGGGGAATGGGGTAGGGGAGCAGTACTTC. The whole variable domain, filled in from reference TRBV9 and TRBJ2-7, reads DSGVTQTPKHLITATGQRVTLRCSPRSGDLSVYWYQQSLDQGLQFLIQYYNGEERAKGNILERFSAQQFPDLHSELNLSSLELGDSALYFCASSSQGNGVGEQYFGPGTRLTVT.

In its sample, this clone was seen once. The rearrangement uses TRBV30 and TRBJ2-7; D ambiguous. The CDR3 length is 13 residues. Germline CDR1 and CDR2: GTSNPN and SVGIG (reference sequence). The V end was cut by 3 bases, the J end by 2 bases, with 11 bases between. DNA for the CDR3: TGTGCCTGGAGCGTCGGGTCGACCTACGAGCAGTACTTC. It is translated as CAWSVGSTYEQYF.

V gene TRBV19 combines with J gene TRBJ2-7, with a possible D match to TRBD2 (6 bases). Germline CDR1 and CDR2: LNHDA and SQIVND (reference sequence). This CDR3 has 13 residues. The V gene lost 6 bases and the J gene lost 6 bases, with 15 bases spanning the gap. The CDR3 loop is CASRGDSRPEQYF. The CDR3 bases are TGTGCCAGTAGAGGGGACTCAAGGCCCGAGCAGTACTTC.

The chain recombines TRBV10-1 with TRBJ1-1; D is ambiguous. V was pared by 3 bases and J by 0 bases, with 11 bases between. The CDR3 length is 15 residues. In germline, CDR1 is WNHNN, CDR2 SYGVQD (reference sequence). The CDR3 protein is CASSDTGQVNTEAFF. The DNA for the CDR3 is TGCGCCAGCAGTGATACCGGGCAGGTGAACACTGAAGCTTTCTTT.

The V gene is TRBV24-1, the J gene TRBJ2-2, with D possibly being TRBD2 (6 bases). This CDR3 comprises 14 residues. V lost 7 bases and J lost 6, with 14 bases in between. CDR1 and CDR2 from the germline V gene are KGHDR and SFDVKD. The CDR3 bases are TGTGCCACCAGCGAACGTAAGCGGGCCGGGGAGCTGTTTTTT. Translated: CATSERKRAGELFF.

The rearrangement uses TRBV11-2 and TRBJ1-1, with D maybe TRBD1 (5 bases). The CDR3 runs 14 residues. The V gene lost 5 bases and the J gene lost 0 bases, with 10 bases spanning the gap. Germline V gene lookup returns CDR1 SGHAT and CDR2 FQNNGV. The CDR3 reads CASSKTVMNTEAFF. Written as DNA, the CDR3 is TGTGCCAGCAGCAAGACAGTCATGAACACTGAAGCTTTCTTT.

CDR3 protein: CASSSQGQVAEQYF. The DNA of the CDR3 is TGTGCCAGCAGCTCTCAGGGGCAAGTAGCCGAGCAGTACTTC. The chain couples TRBV5-4 to TRBJ2-7; TRBD1 might be the D (6 bases). Per germline, CDR1 SGHNT and CDR2 YYREEE (reference sequence). CDR3 length: 14 residues. Trimming took 3 bases from V and 6 from J, leaving 16 bases between them.

The chain carries TRBV3-1 (or the pseudogene TRBV3-2) and TRBJ2-7, with D perhaps matching TRBD2 (5 bases). Deletions cut 5 bases from V and 4 bases from J, with 18 bases between. In germline, CDR1 is LGHDT, CDR2 YNNKEL (reference sequence). The CDR3 length is 15 residues. Here the CDR3 DNA reads TGTGCCAGCAGCTCCCTCGGGGATGTAAGGTACGAGCAGTACTTC. Amino acid sequence: CASSSLGDVRYEQYF.

The CDR3 here is CASSVERSSYNEQFF. The CDR3 bases are TGTGCCAGCAGCGTAGAACGGAGCTCCTACAATGAGCAGTTCTTC. This chain links TRBV9 with TRBJ2-1; D remains unclear. Looked up from germline, CDR1 is SGDLS and CDR2 is YYNGEE. This CDR3 is built from 15 residues. V was pared by 0 bases and J by 0 bases, with 7 bases between.

The chain has TRBV5-4 and TRBJ2-3, with a possible D match to TRBD1 (6 bases). The length of the CDR3 is 13 residues. V was clipped by 1 base and J by 4 bases, with 7 bases between them. Per the germline V gene, CDR1 is SGHNT and CDR2 is YYREEE (reference sequence). In nucleotides, the CDR3 is TGTGCCAGCAGCTTGACAGGGCCAGATACGCAGTATTTT. Translated: CASSLTGPDTQYF.

This chain links TRBV5-4 with TRBJ1-3, with no clear D. Germline-derived CDR1 and CDR2 are SGHNT and YYREEE (reference sequence). The CDR3 runs 14 residues. Trimming removed 1 base from V and 4 bases from J, with 9 bases in between. CDR3 in DNA: TGTGCCAGCAGCTTGTCCGGGTGGGGAAACACCATATATTTT. Translated, it gives CASSLSGWGNTIYF.

The chain uses TRBV7-2 and TRBJ2-3; D not resolved. Per the germline V gene, CDR1 is SGHTA and CDR2 is FQGNSA. The CDR3 contains 14 residues. The V end was cut by 5 bases, the J end by 4 bases, with 13 bases between. CDR3 nucleotides: TGTGCCAGCAGCCTGAGGAAGGGCGCAGATACGCAGTATTTT. Translating it yields CASSLRKGADTQYF.

The J gene is TRBJ2-1, the V gene TRBV12-3 or TRBV12-4; 12 bases match TRBD2. The CDR3 runs to 13 residues. V lost 10 bases, J lost 4 bases, and 2 bases stayed unmatched. The CDR3 coding sequence is TGTGCCACCGGGACTAGCGGGTACAATGAGCAGTTCTTC. Translating it yields CATGTSGYNEQFF.

The chain recombines TRBV14 with TRBJ2-1; D remains ambiguous. Trimming pared 0 bases from V and 8 bases from J, leaving 8 bases between. The length of the CDR3 is 13 residues. Looked up from germline, CDR1 is SGHDN and CDR2 is FVKESK. The DNA for the CDR3 is TGTGCCAGCAGCCAAGACCCCTCGGATGAGCAGTTCTTC. Its translation: CASSQDPSDEQFF.

The CDR3 here is CASSLRDTGGSGNTIYF. In DNA form, the CDR3 reads TGCGCCAGCAGCTTACGAGATACAGGGGGCTCTGGAAACACCATATATTTT. The V call is TRBV5-1, the J call TRBJ1-3; 8 nucleotides align to TRBD1. J gave up 0 bases and V 2 bases, and 7 bases lay outside the gene matches. Germline assignment: CDR1 SGHRS and CDR2 YFSETQ. The CDR3 runs 17 residues. Supplemented by reference TRBV5-1 and TRBJ1-3, the full variable domain reads KAGVTQTPRYLIKTRGQQVTLSCSPISGHRSVSWYQQTPGQGLQFLFEYFSETQRNKGNFPGRFSGRQFSNSRSEMNVSTLELGDSALYLCASSLRDTGGSGNTIYFGEGSWLTVV.

The V call is TRBV7-8, the J call TRBJ2-7; 7 bases are shared with TRBD1. CDR1 and CDR2 (germline): SGHVS, FQNEAQ. This CDR3 has 14 amino acids. The trim removed 2 bases at V and 4 bases at J, leaving 5 bases unmatched. The CDR3 reads CASSLTGQMYEQYF. The CDR3, as DNA: TGTGCCAGCAGCTTAACGGGACAGATGTACGAGCAGTACTTC.

This clone has a handful of counts. V and J are TRBV27 and TRBJ2-7; D is unclear. The V end was cut by 3 bases, the J end by 3 bases, with 9 bases between. Germline lookup yields CDR1 MNHEY and CDR2 SMNVEV (reference sequence). The CDR3 totals 13 residues. The CDR3 bases are TGTGCCAGCAGTTTTATCCAGGACTACGAGCAGTACTTC. Its protein is CASSFIQDYEQYF.

The rearrangement uses TRBV19 and TRBJ2-4, with D perhaps matching TRBD1 (6 bases). The germline CDR1 and CDR2 sequences are LNHDA and SQIVND (reference sequence). The length of the CDR3 is 14 residues. V gave up 5 bases and J gave up 3 bases, with 11 bases separating them. CDR3: CASSQAGDKNIQYF. The CDR3 DNA reads as TGTGCCAGTAGTCAGGCAGGGGACAAAAACATTCAGTACTTC.

V gene TRBV5-1 combines with J gene TRBJ2-5, with a possible D match to TRBD2 (5 bases). Germline lookup yields CDR1 SGHRS and CDR2 YFSETQ. V lost 4 bases to trimming and J lost 5 bases, with 18 bases between them. CDR3 length: 15 amino acids. The CDR3 loop is CASSEGRPGSETQYF. For the CDR3, the DNA is TGCGCCAGCAGCGAGGGTCGTCCGGGGAGCGAGACCCAGTACTTC.

V and J are TRBV11-2 and TRBJ2-7; D unresolved. The V end lost 0 bases, the J end lost 5 bases, and 5 bases lay between the germline ends. Germline-derived CDR1 and CDR2 are SGHAT and FQNNGV. CDR3 length: 12 amino acids. CDR3 nucleotide sequence: TGTGCCAGCAGCTTAGATACAGACGAGCAGTACTTC. This translates into CASSLDTDEQYF.

This sequence joins TRBV7-8 and TRBJ1-1; TRBD1 matches at 9 bases. V lost 5 bases to trimming and J lost 0 bases; unmatched junction nucleotides: 7. Germline V gene sequence: CDR1 SGHVS, CDR2 FQNEAQ. This CDR3 is 16 amino acids long. The CDR3 coding sequence is TGTGCCAGCAGCCCCCAGGGGACAGGGATGAACACTGAAGCTTTCTTT. Translated, it gives CASSPQGTGMNTEAFF.

CDR3 nucleotide sequence: TGTGCCAGCAGCCAAGATTTTCGAGACCAAGAGACCCAGTACTTC. Protein sequence: CASSQDFRDQETQYF. This chain connects TRBV3-1 (or the pseudogene TRBV3-2) to TRBJ2-5; D ambiguous. Looked up from germline, CDR1 is LGHDT and CDR2 is YNNKEL (reference sequence). This CDR3 is 15 amino acids long. Trimming stripped 0 bases from V and 0 bases from J, with 8 bases between.

Details on this clone: The same CDR3 can be traced to other DNA sequences in this sample. The CDR3 sequence is CATSRVGYNEQFF. The CDR3 DNA reads TGTGCCACCAGCAGAGTAGGCTACAATGAGCAGTTCTTC. The chain couples TRBV15 to TRBJ2-1, with D unclear. Trimming shortened V by 1 base and J by 3 bases, and 4 bases separated the two germline ends. Per the germline V gene, CDR1 is LNHNV and CDR2 is YYDKDF (reference sequence). The CDR3 covers 13 residues.